The text below deals with one T cell receptor (beta chain). These data come from a study of response to subunit inactivated influenza vaccine. Per the germline V gene, CDR1 is SGHAT and CDR2 is FQNNGV. There are 16 residues in the CDR3. J gave up 4 bases and V 2 bases, and 7 bases lay outside the gene matches. TCRdb redid the calling of the RT-PCR reads with MiXCR, one entry per CDR3 protein. The sample has 700,000 to 900,000 distinct CDR3 sequences; about 20% are singletons. The receptor was derived from a man aged 50-59 years who received an inactivated influenza vaccine. The specimen was PBMCs from blood, collected roughly 5 days after vaccination. This rearrangement joins TRBV11-2 to TRBJ1-4; TRBD1 matches at 7 bases. DNA for the CDR3: TGTGCCAGCAGCTTAATGGCAGGGGGTGTTAATGAAAAACTGTTTTTT. As protein: CASSLMAGGVNEKLFF.